The 32 T cell receptor beta chains reported below all come from one sample, sequenced in a study of control samples from healthy donors and cancer patients. Only in-frame clones appear in the TCRdb table, and some are missing; sequencing was by immunoSEQ multiplex PCR. The sample includes about 130,000 clones, 70% to 90% of them seen just once. The sample was blood. These receptors originate from a man in his fifties in good health.

This chain connects TRBV3-1 (or the pseudogene TRBV3-2) to TRBJ2-6; unclear D gene. Germline loops: CDR1 LGHDT, CDR2 YNNKEL (reference sequence). Deletions cut 7 bases from V and 0 bases from J, with 13 bases between. The length of the CDR3 is 16 residues. CDR3 loop: CASTPSRRSGANVLTF. In DNA form, the CDR3 reads TGTGCCAGCACCCCATCTCGGCGCTCTGGGGCCAACGTCCTGACTTTC.

This clone was detected only once. The genes are TRBV19 and TRBJ1-5; 9 nucleotides agree with TRBD1. Per germline, CDR1 LNHDA and CDR2 SQIVND (reference sequence). V lost 0 bases to trimming and J lost 7 bases; unmatched junction nucleotides: 7. The CDR3 has 16 amino acids. In DNA form, the CDR3 reads TGTGCCAGTAGTATAGATACCGGACAGGGGAAACAGCCCCAGCATTTT. Protein product: CASSIDTGQGKQPQHF.

The chain is built from TRBV24-1 and TRBJ1-2; D call uncertain. V lost 2 bases to trimming and J lost 4 bases, with 10 bases between them. The CDR3 runs 14 residues. Germline values: CDR1 KGHDR, CDR2 SFDVKD. Here the CDR3 reads CATSDSGALYGYTF. Written as DNA, the CDR3 is TGTGCCACCAGTGATTCGGGAGCCCTCTATGGCTACACCTTC.

The chain couples TRBV6-5 to TRBJ1-4; 7 bases match TRBD1. Germline V gene data show CDR1 as MNHEY and CDR2 as SVGAGI. The CDR3 sequence is 15 residues long. Germline trimming cut 5 bases from V and 8 bases from J; bases unmatched to any gene: 11. CDR3 residues: CASSPTTGRGEKLFF. CDR3 nucleotides: TGTGCCAGCAGTCCTACGACAGGGCGTGGCGAAAAACTGTTTTTT.

J is TRBJ2-7 and V is TRBV3-1 (or the pseudogene TRBV3-2), with 7 bases matching TRBD1. CDR1 is LGHDT and CDR2 is YNNKEL in the germline V gene (reference sequence). The CDR3 has 13 amino acids. The V segment lost 1 base and the J segment 4 bases; nucleotides outside the gene matches: 1. The CDR3 here is CASSQGQGYEQYF. Written as DNA, the CDR3 is TGTGCCAGCAGCCAAGGACAGGGATACGAGCAGTACTTC.

The J gene is TRBJ1-1, the V gene TRBV18; D is uncertain. Germline V gene data show CDR1 as KGHSH and CDR2 as LQKENI. The CDR3 sequence is 15 residues long. Trimming left V 0 bases short and J 6 bases short, with 14 bases between. The CDR3 region has the DNA TGTGCCAGCTCACCACCGGGGAAAGGTTTAGCTGAAGCTTTCTTT. Protein sequence: CASSPPGKGLAEAFF.

This chain uses TRBV19 with TRBJ2-3, with no clear D. V lost 2 bases and J 2 bases, leaving 8 bases between the germline ends. Germline V gene sequence: CDR1 LNHDA, CDR2 SQIVND (reference sequence). This CDR3 has 14 amino acids. The CDR3 DNA sequence: TGTGCCAGTAGTATATTTAAACCCACAGATACGCAGTATTTT. Its translation is CASSIFKPTDTQYF.

The genes are TRBV6-5 and TRBJ2-7; perhaps TRBD2 as D (7 bases). The V and J ends lost 7 bases and 1 base respectively, with 17 bases between them. Germline values: CDR1 MNHEY, CDR2 SVGAGI. CDR3 length: 15 amino acids. CDR3 nucleotides: TGTGCCAGCACCCACCGGGGGGCGGGTTCCTACGAGCAGTACTTC. Translated, it gives CASTHRGAGSYEQYF.

The V call is TRBV6-6, the J call TRBJ1-2, with TRBD1 matching 8 bases. This CDR3 is 16 amino acids long. V trimming: 5 bases; J trimming: 9 bases; junction bases outside the gene matches: 17. Germline lookup yields CDR1 MNHNY and CDR2 SVGAGI (reference sequence). The CDR3 sequence: CASSPIPTGAIGSYTF. The CDR3 DNA sequence: TGTGCCAGCAGTCCTATTCCGACAGGGGCAATCGGGAGCTACACCTTC.

V gene TRBV30 combines with J gene TRBJ2-5, with D perhaps matching TRBD2 (6 bases). CDR3 length equals 14 residues. Trimming took off 3 bases at V and 5 bases at J, with 16 bases between the two ends. Germline V gives CDR1 GTSNPN, CDR2 SVGIG (reference sequence). This CDR3 is CAWSARTILETQYF. Here the CDR3 DNA reads TGTGCCTGGAGCGCCAGGACTATCCTGGAGACCCAGTACTTC.

The genes are TRBV5-4 and TRBJ2-7, with 7 bases lining up with TRBD2. Per the germline V gene, CDR1 is SGHNT and CDR2 is YYREEE (reference sequence). CDR3 length: 16 amino acids. Trimming took 6 bases from V and 3 from J; bases not matched to a gene: 15. This CDR3 reads CASTPRGGGSYYEQYF. DNA for the CDR3: TGTGCCAGCACCCCCCGCGGGGGAGGGTCCTACTACGAGCAGTACTTC.

This clone turned up a few times. The CDR3 sequence is CASSFPVSGRRYEQYF. CDR3 in DNA: TGTGCCAGCAGTTTTCCTGTTTCGGGACGTCGCTACGAGCAGTACTTC. This chain connects TRBV28 to TRBJ2-7; either TRBD1 or TRBD2 may fit D (5 bases each). Germline values: CDR1 MDHEN, CDR2 SYDVKM. The CDR3 length is 16 residues. Trimming removed 3 bases from V and 3 bases from J, with 18 bases in between.

This chain links TRBV28 with TRBJ1-2, with D perhaps TRBD1 (6 bases). The CDR3 is 12 residues long. V lost 2 bases and J 8 bases, leaving 9 bases between the germline ends. CDR1 and CDR2 from the germline V gene are MDHEN and SYDVKM. DNA of the CDR3: TGTGCCAGCAGTTTAGAGGGGGGGGGCTACACCTTC. Translating it yields CASSLEGGGYTF.

J is TRBJ2-1 and V is TRBV7-9; D is uncertain. V was pared by 1 base and J by 5 bases, with 15 bases between. Germline assignment: CDR1 SEHNR and CDR2 FQNEAQ (reference sequence). This CDR3 is built from 16 residues. Written as DNA, the CDR3 is TGTGCCAGCAGCTTAGGCTTTGGCCCGTTCGACAATGAGCAGTTCTTC. It codes for CASSLGFGPFDNEQFF.

The chain combines TRBV4-1 with TRBJ1-5; D not certain. This CDR3 spans 15 amino acids. The germline CDR1 and CDR2 sequences are MGHRA and YSYEKL. The ends were cut back, 3 bases at V and 0 bases at J, with 9 bases in the middle. The DNA for the CDR3 is TGCGCCAGCAGCCAGTTGGGTCTTAGCAATCAGCCCCAGCATTTT. Amino acids: CASSQLGLSNQPQHF.

The chain is built from TRBV3-1 (or the pseudogene TRBV3-2) and TRBJ2-7; D gene unclear. The V and J ends lost 4 bases and 0 bases respectively, with 7 bases between them. The CDR3 totals 13 residues. Per the germline V gene, CDR1 is LGHDT and CDR2 is YNNKEL (reference sequence). In DNA, the CDR3 is TGTGCCAGCAGCCTCCAGCTCTCCTACGAGCAGTACTTC. Protein product: CASSLQLSYEQYF.

This rearrangement joins TRBV3-1 (or the pseudogene TRBV3-2) to TRBJ2-7; D ambiguous. This CDR3 has 12 residues. CDR1 and CDR2 (germline): LGHDT, YNNKEL (reference sequence). V lost 1 base to trimming and J lost 6 bases, with 7 bases between them. The CDR3: CASSQAAREQYF. The DNA of the CDR3 is TGTGCCAGCAGCCAAGCTGCCCGCGAGCAGTACTTC.

The chain joins TRBV16 to TRBJ2-1, with 7 bases identical to TRBD1. The trim removed 8 bases at V and 8 bases at J, leaving 6 bases unmatched. The CDR3 spans 12 residues. Looked up from germline, CDR1 is KGHSY and CDR2 is FQNENV. The CDR3 loop is CASADQGDEQFF. CDR3 bases: TGTGCCAGCGCCGACCAGGGGGATGAGCAGTTCTTC.

The chain employs TRBV4-1 and TRBJ2-2; D is ambiguous. Per the germline V gene, CDR1 is MGHRA and CDR2 is YSYEKL. V was clipped by 0 bases and J by 6 bases, with 8 bases between them. CDR3 length: 14 residues. CDR3 loop: CASSQDQPSGELFF. In DNA, the CDR3 is TGCGCCAGCAGCCAAGATCAGCCATCCGGGGAGCTGTTTTTT.

The V gene is TRBV28, the J gene TRBJ2-7; 13 bases match TRBD2. The CDR3 spans 16 residues. V was pared by 7 bases and J by 3 bases, with 9 bases of the junction left unmatched. The germline V gene has CDR1 MDHEN and CDR2 SYDVKM. The CDR3 region is CASTLGLAGSGYEQYF. Written as DNA, the CDR3 is TGTGCCAGCACCTTGGGACTAGCGGGGAGCGGCTACGAGCAGTACTTC. The full variable domain, with the rest looked up from reference TRBV28 and TRBJ2-7, is DVKVTQSSRYLVKRTGEKVFLECVQDMDHENMFWYRQDPGLGLRLIYFSYDVKMKEKGDIPEGYSVSREKKERFSLILESASTNQTSMYLCASTLGLAGSGYEQYFGPGTRLTVT.

The rearrangement links TRBV11-3 to TRBJ1-2; D is ambiguous. The CDR3 has 14 amino acids. Germline V lookup: CDR1 SGHNT, CDR2 YENEEA. Trimming cost V 1 base and J 6 bases, with 12 bases left between them. This CDR3 is CASSLGSQSDGYTF. The CDR3 bases are TGTGCCAGCAGCTTAGGTAGTCAATCAGATGGCTACACCTTC.

This sequence joins TRBV9 and TRBJ2-1; tentatively, D is TRBD2 (5 bases). CDR1 SGDLS and CDR2 YYNGEE come from the germline V gene. Trimming stripped 4 bases from V and 5 bases from J, with 13 bases between. The CDR3 has 14 residues. The CDR3, as DNA: TGTGCCAGCAGCCCTATTGGGCGGGACAATGAGCAGTTCTTC. It is translated as CASSPIGRDNEQFF. Drawing the rest from reference TRBV9 and TRBJ2-1, the complete variable domain is DSGVTQTPKHLITATGQRVTLRCSPRSGDLSVYWYQQSLDQGLQFLIQYYNGEERAKGNILERFSAQQFPDLHSELNLSSLELGDSALYFCASSPIGRDNEQFFGPGTRLTVL.

This chain uses TRBV30 with TRBJ1-3, with no clear D. V was pared by 3 bases and J by 2 bases, with 11 bases between. The CDR3 has 14 residues. Germline V gene data show CDR1 as GTSNPN and CDR2 as SVGIG (reference sequence). In DNA, the CDR3 is TGTGCCTGGAGGCGCAGTTGGACTGGAAACACCATATATTTT. Protein sequence: CAWRRSWTGNTIYF.

V is TRBV5-1 and J is TRBJ1-3; tentatively, D is TRBD1 (5 bases). CDR1 and CDR2 (germline): SGHRS, YFSETQ. CDR3 size: 16 residues. The V end was cut by 0 bases, the J end by 0 bases, with 10 bases between. The CDR3 DNA is TGCGCCAGCAGCTTGGAGGGGAGAAGCTCTGGAAACACCATATATTTT. Protein sequence: CASSLEGRSSGNTIYF.

The V gene is TRBV6-2 or TRBV6-3, the J gene TRBJ1-1; no definite D call. The germline gives CDR1 MNHEY, CDR2 SVGEGT. Trimming shortened V by 0 bases and J by 1 base, and 3 bases separated the two germline ends. The CDR3 spans 13 residues. The CDR3 DNA sequence: TGTGCCAGCAGTTACTCGGAGAACACTGAAGCTTTCTTT. Protein: CASSYSENTEAFF.

For this clone: Its ends do not fully match the called genes, so a read error is possible. This rearrangement joins TRBV6-6 to TRBJ1-6, with unresolved D. This CDR3 contains 14 residues. Germline V lookup: CDR1 MNHNY, CDR2 SVGAGI (reference sequence). CDR3 loop: CASSYSWADAPLHF. Here the CDR3 DNA reads TGTGCCAGCAGCTACTCCTGGGCCGACGCACCCCTCCACTTT.

The chain carries TRBV30 and TRBJ2-6; D not certain. This CDR3 spans 16 amino acids. In germline, CDR1 is GTSNPN, CDR2 SVGIG (reference sequence). Trimming took 0 bases from V and 2 from J, leaving 11 bases between them. CDR3 DNA sequence: TGTGCCTGGAGTGTAAACGGTGTGGCTGGGGCCAACGTCCTGACTTTC. This gives the protein CAWSVNGVAGANVLTF.

The rearrangement joins TRBV5-1 to TRBJ1-6; 9 positions agree with TRBD1. This CDR3 has 17 amino acids. Germline V gene sequence: CDR1 SGHRS, CDR2 YFSETQ. With V trimmed by 2 bases and J by 5 bases, 8 bases remained unmatched. The CDR3 DNA follows: TGCGCCAGCAGCTTTCGTCCCGGGACAGGGAATAATTCACCCCTCCACTTT. It codes for CASSFRPGTGNNSPLHF.

The V call is TRBV6-6, the J call TRBJ2-7, with D possibly matching TRBD2 (7 bases). This CDR3 is 16 amino acids long. Germline CDR1 reads MNHNY; CDR2 reads SVGAGI (reference sequence). V was trimmed by 6 bases and J by 3 bases, leaving 21 bases between them. The CDR3 loop is CASSDQGTNGNYEQYF. The DNA for the CDR3 is TGTGCCAGCAGCGATCAGGGGACTAATGGAAACTACGAGCAGTACTTC.

This clone was detected a few times. The chain links TRBV5-1 to TRBJ2-7, with D possibly TRBD2 on 6 matching bases. Trimming cost V 0 bases and J 3 bases, with 13 bases left between them. The CDR3 contains 15 residues. From germline, CDR1 is SGHRS and CDR2 YFSETQ. This CDR3 reads CASSLAGIGGYEQYF. The CDR3 nucleotides read TGCGCCAGCAGCTTGGCCGGGATCGGGGGCTACGAGCAGTACTTC.

V and J are TRBV5-5 and TRBJ2-1; D is unclear. The germline V gene encodes CDR1 SGHKS and CDR2 YYEKEE (reference sequence). The V end lost 0 bases, the J end lost 0 bases, and 4 bases lay between the germline ends. The CDR3 runs 14 residues. CDR3 amino acids: CASSLASSYNEQFF. In DNA, the CDR3 is TGTGCCAGCAGCTTGGCGAGCTCCTACAATGAGCAGTTCTTC.

The gene calls are TRBV30 and TRBJ1-6; D is unclear. The CDR3 runs 17 residues. Germline CDR1 and CDR2: GTSNPN and SVGIG (reference sequence). Between the trimmed V and J ends, which lost 0 bases and 7 bases, there was a span of 19 bases. DNA of the CDR3: TGTGCCTGGAGTGTACTCGGTATTCCCGGTACCAATTCACCCCTCCACTTT. Translated, it gives CAWSVLGIPGTNSPLHF.